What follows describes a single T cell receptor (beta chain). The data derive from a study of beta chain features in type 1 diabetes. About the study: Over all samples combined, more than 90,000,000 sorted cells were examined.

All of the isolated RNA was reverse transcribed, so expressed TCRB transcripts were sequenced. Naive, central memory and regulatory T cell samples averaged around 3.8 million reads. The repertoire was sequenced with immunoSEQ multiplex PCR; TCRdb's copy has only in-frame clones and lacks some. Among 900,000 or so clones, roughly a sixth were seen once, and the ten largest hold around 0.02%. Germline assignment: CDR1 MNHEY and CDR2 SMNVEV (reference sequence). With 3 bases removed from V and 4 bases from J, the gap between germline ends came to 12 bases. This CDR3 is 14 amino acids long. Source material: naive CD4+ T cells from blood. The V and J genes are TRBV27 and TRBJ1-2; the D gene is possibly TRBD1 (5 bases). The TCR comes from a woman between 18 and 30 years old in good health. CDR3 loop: CASSFTGHLYGYTF. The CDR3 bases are TGTGCCAGCAGTTTTACCGGACACCTCTATGGCTACACCTTC.